This entry features one TCR beta chain sequence. Sequencing used immunoSEQ v3.0 at survey level. The method was immunoSEQ multiplex PCR; TCRdb's version includes in-frame clones alone and lacks a portion of them. The data contain tens of thousands of clones, under 85% of them singletons. The data were taken from a study of long-term antiretroviral therapy in people with HIV. Trimming left V 0 bases short and J 2 bases short, with 6 bases between. The V gene's germline CDR1 is SGHDT and CDR2 YYEEEE. CDR3 length: 15 amino acids. The receptor was isolated from a man between 35 and 55 years old with HIV. The V and J genes are TRBV5-6 and TRBJ2-6; no firm D call. Sequenced here: unsorted PBMCs, sampled 3 years after starting antiretroviral therapy. The CDR3 spells CASSLGFTGANVLTF. For the CDR3, the DNA is TGTGCCAGCAGCTTGGGTTTTACTGGGGCCAACGTCCTGACTTTC. The whole variable domain, remainder taken from reference TRBV5-6 and TRBJ2-6, is DAGVTQSPTHLIKTRGQQVTLRCSPKSGHDTVSWYQQALGQGPQFIFQYYEEEERQRGNFPDRFSGHQFPNYSSELNVNALLLGDSALYLCASSLGFTGANVLTFGAGSRLTVL.